Listed below are T cell receptor beta chains from one sample, sequenced in a study of CD8 T cells in Susac syndrome. TCRdb passed the immunoSEQ multiplex PCR reads through MiXCR, listing each CDR3 protein once. The sample has some 190,000 distinct CDR3 sequences, approximately 96% seen once; the top ten hold approximately 0.09%. Input material: CD4+ T cells from PBMCs. Receptor source: a human donor with multiple sclerosis. CDR3s include the opening cysteine and the closing phenylalanine or tryptophan. D genes are given only for firm matches. Size tells how often a clone was seen (once, few, many) or the class of an expanded clone, and some rows leave it out.

d_call j_call v_call clone_size cdr3_nt cdr3_aa
- TRBJ1-1 TRBV20-1 few TGCAGTGCTAGAGGTGCAGCAGAGAACACTGAAGCTTTCTTT CSARGAAENTEAFF
- TRBJ1-1 TRBV29-1 - TGCAGCGTTCAAACGGGGGGGTTGAACACTGAAGCTTTCTTT CSVQTGGLNTEAFF
- TRBJ1-2 TRBV6-2/TRBV6-3 - TGTGCCACCCAGGACAGACCCTATGGCTACACCTTC CATQDRPYGYTF
- TRBJ2-2 TRBV4-3 - TGCGCCAGCAGCCAAGAGAGGTCGGGATTGAGGGAGCTGTTTTTT CASSQERSGLRELFF
- TRBJ2-2 TRBV30 - TGTGCCTGGAGAAGTCCGCCGGGGGAGCTGTTTTTT CAWRSPPGELFF
- TRBJ2-1 TRBV20-1 - TGCAGTGCCCTTATCCAAGTCTTGAATGAGCAGTTCTTC CSALIQVLNEQFF
TRBD1 TRBJ2-3 TRBV20-1 - TGCAGTGCTTCAGGGGGCCCATCAATACATTTT CSASGGPSIHF
- TRBJ2-5 TRBV20-1 - TGCAGTGCTACGCGGGACCAAGAGACCCAGTACTTC CSATRDQETQYF
- TRBJ2-1 TRBV11-2 - TGTGCCAGCAGCTCGCCGAGGGGCCGAGGTGAGCAGTTCTTC CASSSPRGRGEQFF
TRBD1 TRBJ1-6 TRBV11-2 - TGTGCCAGCAGCTTATGGGACAGCTTCAATTCACCCCTCCACTTT CASSLWDSFNSPLHF
- TRBJ1-1 TRBV3-1 - TGTGCCAGCAGCCAAGGAGGGGTGAACACTGAAGCTTTCTTT CASSQGGVNTEAFF
- TRBJ1-2 TRBV5-8 - TGTGCCAGCAGCTTGGATACTGGAAACTATGGCTACACCTTC CASSLDTGNYGYTF
- TRBJ1-1 TRBV5-6 - TGTGCCAGCAGCCCAACCGGAAGCGCCCGGAACACTGAAGCTTTCTTT CASSPTGSARNTEAFF
TRBD1 TRBJ1-6 TRBV11-2 - TGTGCCAGCAGCTCACACAGGGGTTTCAATTCACCCCTCCACTTT CASSSHRGFNSPLHF
- TRBJ2-7 TRBV15 - TGTGCCACCAGCAGAGGTAGAGGGGAGCAGTACTTC CATSRGRGEQYF
- TRBJ2-7 TRBV27 once TGTGCCAGCAGTAAAAGACTAGCCTACGAGCAGTACTTC CASSKRLAYEQYF
TRBD1 TRBJ1-1 TRBV12-3/TRBV12-4 - TGTGCCAGCAGTTTATACAGGGGGAACACTGAAGCTTTCTTT CASSLYRGNTEAFF
TRBD2 TRBJ2-1 TRBV7-6 - TGTGCCAGCACGCCCCGGCGGGGGGGCGGGGAGCAGTTCTTC CASTPRRGGGEQFF
- TRBJ2-3 TRBV12-3/TRBV12-4 - TGTGCCAGCAGTTTCCTCGCTGGCACAGATACGCAGTATTTT CASSFLAGTDTQYF
TRBD2 TRBJ2-3 TRBV4-2 - TGTGCCAGCAGCCATACTCCTAGCGGGGGGGAGACAGATACGCAGTATTTT CASSHTPSGGETDTQYF
TRBD1 TRBJ2-7 TRBV20-1 - TGCAGTGCCTTAGGGGACAGGCCCTACGAGCAGTACTTC CSALGDRPYEQYF
- TRBJ2-2 TRBV20-1 once TGCAGTGCTAGGGACTCTAACACCGGGGAGCTGTTTTTT CSARDSNTGELFF
TRBD1 TRBJ2-3 TRBV15 once TGTGCCACCAGCATGGGACAGGGGGGCACAGATACGCAGTATTTT CATSMGQGGTDTQYF
TRBD1 TRBJ2-2 TRBV28 - TGTGCCAGCAGTTTAGACAGGGTAACCGGGGAGCTGTTTTTT CASSLDRVTGELFF